Listed below are T cell receptor beta chains from one sample, sequenced in a study of Ad26.COV2.S vaccination and SARS-CoV-2 variants. The assay was immunoSEQ multiplex PCR, and TCRdb's table has in-frame clones only and misses some. The sample has roughly 380,000 clones; roughly 94% are singletons. Material: peripheral blood, obtained after recovery from COVID-19. All receptors derive from a human donor who had recovered from COVID-19. Both conserved end residues are part of each CDR3. D genes are given only for firm matches. The size entry is marked missing in some rows and otherwise reads once, few, many or a size class.

cdr3_nt,cdr3_aa,cdr3_length,j_call,v_call,clone_size,d_call
TGTGCCAGCAGTCCGGCACAGAAAGCTTTCTTT,CASSPAQKAFF,11,TRBJ1-1,TRBV12-3/TRBV12-4,-,-
TGTGCCAGTAGTGTGCGAGCAGGAGGCACTGAAGCTTTCTTT,CASSVRAGGTEAFF,14,TRBJ1-1,TRBV19,-,-
TGTGCCAGCAGCTTTCGGGGTGCAACTAATGAAAAACTGTTTTTT,CASSFRGATNEKLFF,15,TRBJ1-4,TRBV7-9,-,-
TGCGCCAGCAGCCAAACCCCGGACAGGGTCCACGAGCAGTACTTC,CASSQTPDRVHEQYF,15,TRBJ2-7,TRBV4-1,-,TRBD1
TGTGCCAGTAGTTCGGAAGCATATAGCAATCAGCCCCAGCATTTT,CASSSEAYSNQPQHF,15,TRBJ1-5,TRBV19,-,-
TGCGCCAGCAGCGCCGGGACTTCCGGGCAGTACTTC,CASSAGTSGQYF,12,TRBJ2-7,TRBV5-1,-,-
TGCAGCGTTGAAGAAAGACTAGCGGGGGTAGATACGCAGTATTTT,CSVEERLAGVDTQYF,15,TRBJ2-3,TRBV29-1,-,TRBD2
TGCGCCAGCAGCCAAGGACAGGGTCCCACTGAAGCTTTCTTT,CASSQGQGPTEAFF,14,TRBJ1-1,TRBV4-1,-,TRBD1
TGTGCCAGCAGCTTCTATAGGGGTGAGACCCAGTACTTC,CASSFYRGETQYF,13,TRBJ2-5,TRBV5-6,-,-
TGTGCCAGCAGCCCCAGACATCAAAGGGTGGAGAATGAGCAGTTCTTC,CASSPRHQRVENEQFF,16,TRBJ2-1,TRBV7-8,once,-
TGTGCCAGCAGTCTAGCGGGGGGGCGAGATGAGCAGTTCTTC,CASSLAGGRDEQFF,14,TRBJ2-1,TRBV2,-,TRBD2
TGTGCCAGCAGCCCTACTACCCGAGACAGGGGAGGTTTCAATGAGCAGTTCTTC,CASSPTTRDRGGFNEQFF,18,TRBJ2-1,TRBV3-1/TRBV3-2,-,TRBD1
TGTGCCAGCAGCTTACACAGTGAGCAGTTCTTC,CASSLHSEQFF,11,TRBJ2-1,TRBV7-2,-,-
TGTGCCAGCAGTTACCGGACAGGCCACAATCAGCCCCAGCATTTT,CASSYRTGHNQPQHF,15,TRBJ1-5,TRBV6-5,-,TRBD1
TGTGCCAGCAGGAATATTGAGCAGTTCTTC,CASRNIEQFF,10,TRBJ2-1,TRBV28,-,-
TGTGCCAGCAGCCGTATGAACACTGAAGCTTTCTTT,CASSRMNTEAFF,12,TRBJ1-1,TRBV7-9,-,-
TGTGCCAGCAGTTGGACTAGCGGGGGTGGAGAGACCCAGTACTTC,CASSWTSGGGETQYF,15,TRBJ2-5,TRBV6-2/TRBV6-3,-,TRBD2
TGTGCCAGCAGCTTCACGGGGGGGCCACAAGATACGCAGTATTTT,CASSFTGGPQDTQYF,15,TRBJ2-3,TRBV11-2,-,TRBD2
TGTGCCACCAGCAGAGGACAGGGGATGAGCAATCAGCCCCAGCATTTT,CATSRGQGMSNQPQHF,16,TRBJ1-5,TRBV15,few,TRBD1
TGTGCCAGCGGTAGCGGGGGGGCATCAACCTACGAGCAGTACTTC,CASGSGGASTYEQYF,15,TRBJ2-7,TRBV6-5,once,TRBD2
TGTGCCAGCAGCTTCCGAGGGGCAGGGGCCTACGAGCAGTACTTC,CASSFRGAGAYEQYF,15,TRBJ2-7,TRBV11-2,-,-
TGTGCCAGTGGGGGCAGACTAGCGGGGGCCCTAGACCTATACACCGGGGAGCTGTTTTTT,CASGGRLAGALDLYTGELFF,20,TRBJ2-2,TRBV19,-,TRBD2
TGCGCCAGCAGCCTTGGTGGGGGCACTGAAGCTTTCTTT,CASSLGGGTEAFF,13,TRBJ1-1,TRBV5-1,-,-
TGTGCCAGCAGCTTAGGGTCAGTCAACCATTCACCCCTCCACTTT,CASSLGSVNHSPLHF,15,TRBJ1-6,TRBV11-2,-,-
TGTGCCAGCAGTTTACCCTCCAGAGGGGTAACCGGGGAGCTGTTTTTT,CASSLPSRGVTGELFF,16,TRBJ2-2,TRBV27,-,-
TGTGCCAGCAGTGAAGGAGGGTCCGGTCAGCCCCAGCATTTT,CASSEGGSGQPQHF,14,TRBJ1-5,TRBV25-1,-,-
TGTGCCAGCAGCGACTCAGGAAGCTCCTACAATGAGCAGTTCTTC,CASSDSGSSYNEQFF,15,TRBJ2-1,TRBV7-2,-,-
TGCGCCAGCAGTGATTTTGCGGGGGGCACTATACAAGAGACCCAGTACTTC,CASSDFAGGTIQETQYF,17,TRBJ2-5,TRBV10-1,-,TRBD2
TGTGCCAGCAGTAGCGTTACCGGCTCCTCCATATATTTT,CASSSVTGSSIYF,13,TRBJ1-3,TRBV6-2/TRBV6-3,-,-
TGCGCCAGCACGGGACTAGCACTCACCCAAGAGACCCAGTACTTC,CASTGLALTQETQYF,15,TRBJ2-5,TRBV10-2,-,TRBD2
TGTGCCAGCAGTTACAATCTCTTAAACTATGGCTACACCTTC,CASSYNLLNYGYTF,14,TRBJ1-2,TRBV6-5,-,-
TGTGCCAGCAGCTTCCCGGGGGGCTCCACAGATACGCAGTATTTT,CASSFPGGSTDTQYF,15,TRBJ2-3,TRBV5-6,-,-
TGTGCCAGCAGCTTTAAGACAGGACTCCCTACTGAAGCTTTCTTT,CASSFKTGLPTEAFF,15,TRBJ1-1,TRBV7-8,-,-
TGTGCCAGCAGCTGGGGACTAGCGGGGGGGCCATCGCTATACAATGAGCAGTTCTTC,CASSWGLAGGPSLYNEQFF,19,TRBJ2-1,TRBV5-6,-,TRBD2
TGTGCCAGCAGCTTACGGACAGGCGGCTACACCTTC,CASSLRTGGYTF,12,TRBJ1-2,TRBV9,-,TRBD1
TGTGCCAGCTCACCCAAACCCCCGGCAGGGGGAACGGCTGGGGCCAACGTCCTGACTTTC,CASSPKPPAGGTAGANVLTF,20,TRBJ2-6,TRBV18,-,TRBD1
TGTGCCAGCAGCGTAGGGAGCGGGGGGCCGAGCACAGATACGCAGTATTTT,CASSVGSGGPSTDTQYF,17,TRBJ2-3,TRBV9,-,TRBD2
TGTGCCAGCAGTTTAGGAAGGGGGGATGGCTACACCTTC,CASSLGRGDGYTF,13,TRBJ1-2,TRBV12-3/TRBV12-4,-,-
TGTGCCAGCAGTTACTGGCAGGGGGACACCGGGGAGCTGTTTTTT,CASSYWQGDTGELFF,15,TRBJ2-2,TRBV6-5,-,TRBD1
TGTGCCAGCAGCTTTGGGACTGGTAACACTGAAGCTTTCTTT,CASSFGTGNTEAFF,14,TRBJ1-1,TRBV9,once,-
TGTGCCAGCAGCTTAGCAGTGTCCACAGCTAACTATGGCTACACCTTC,CASSLAVSTANYGYTF,16,TRBJ1-2,TRBV7-2,-,-
TGTGCCAGCAGCCAAGACCGTCTGGGCGGCGGCTACACCTTC,CASSQDRLGGGYTF,14,TRBJ1-2,TRBV4-2,-,-
TGCGCCAGCAGCTTGTTAGGCCAGGGGAACACCGGGGAGCTGTTTTTT,CASSLLGQGNTGELFF,16,TRBJ2-2,TRBV5-1,-,-
TGTGCCAGCAGTCCGGGGGGTGGACAGCCCCAGCATTTT,CASSPGGGQPQHF,13,TRBJ1-5,TRBV6-5,-,-
TGTGCCAGCAGCTCCCACACTAAGAGGGGCCTACTGTTTTTT,CASSSHTKRGLLFF,14,TRBJ1-4,TRBV7-9,-,-
TGTGCCAGCAGTGTTCCACGCCAGGCGCAAGAGACCCAGTACTTC,CASSVPRQAQETQYF,15,TRBJ2-5,TRBV6-6,-,-
TGCGCCAGCAGCTTGAGGCCAGGGGGGGAGACCCAGTACTTC,CASSLRPGGETQYF,14,TRBJ2-5,TRBV5-1,-,-
TGTGCCACCCGACTAGCGGGGGGGACAGAGACCCAGTACTTC,CATRLAGGTETQYF,14,TRBJ2-5,TRBV6-5,-,TRBD2
TGTGCCAGCAGAACAGGGCCTGGCTACACCTTC,CASRTGPGYTF,11,TRBJ1-2,TRBV6-5,-,-
TGTGCCAGCAGCTTAAGGACAGGGGGCGAGACCCAGTACTTC,CASSLRTGGETQYF,14,TRBJ2-5,TRBV7-2,-,TRBD1
TGTGCCAGCAGCTTAGAATTCGGGATAGGGGGCTACACCTTC,CASSLEFGIGGYTF,14,TRBJ1-2,TRBV7-2,-,-
TGTGCCTCTCGACAGGGGTCCTACGAGCAGTACTTC,CASRQGSYEQYF,12,TRBJ2-7,TRBV6-5,-,TRBD1
TGTGCCAGCAGTGAAGTGCAGGGACGCCAGCCCCAGCATTTT,CASSEVQGRQPQHF,14,TRBJ1-5,TRBV2,few,-
TGTGCCAGCAGTTACCCCGACAACATGAACACTGAAGCTTTCTTT,CASSYPDNMNTEAFF,15,TRBJ1-1,TRBV6-6,-,-
TGCGCCAGCAGCCAAGCAGGACAGGCGGGAGGTGGAAACACCATATATTTT,CASSQAGQAGGGNTIYF,17,TRBJ1-3,TRBV4-1,once,TRBD1
TGTGCCAGCAGTTTAAACAGGGGGCGGGGGACGCAGTATTTT,CASSLNRGRGTQYF,14,TRBJ2-3,TRBV27,-,TRBD1
TGTGCCAGCAGCTCCCGACTAGCGGGGGGGCCAGACGAGCAGTACTTC,CASSSRLAGGPDEQYF,16,TRBJ2-7,TRBV13,-,TRBD2
TGTGCCAGCAGCGACACACATAACTATGGCTACACCTTC,CASSDTHNYGYTF,13,TRBJ1-2,TRBV6-2/TRBV6-3,once,-
TGTGCCAGCACCACGACTGGCTCCTACAATGAGCAGTTCTTC,CASTTTGSYNEQFF,14,TRBJ2-1,TRBV5-6,-,-